This T cell receptor (beta chain) was retrieved from a study of blood T cell repertoires in COVID-19. The CDR3 consists of 14 residues. Germline loops: CDR1 KGHDR, CDR2 SFDVKD. Concerning this clone: Sequence at one end of the junction differs from germline and may be a read error. Other DNA sequences within the sample encode an identical CDR3.

As originally analysed: Amplification with reference gene primers provided the estimates of nucleated cell counts. Using immunoSEQ multiplex PCR, the repertoire was profiled, and TCRdb retains in-frame clones only, with some absent. That table furnishes V, J and clone size, whereas the DNA furnished D and trimming. The sample yields about 190,000 clones, 70% to 90% seen once. Sequencing used peripheral blood. The V call is TRBV24-1, the J call TRBJ2-2; a possible D gene is TRBD1 (6 bases). This clonotype originated in a man aged 40-49 years with active or convalescent COVID-19. CDR3 protein: CATSDLRDTGELFF. The CDR3, as DNA: TGTGCCACCAGTGATTTAAGGGACACCGGAGAGCTGTTTTTT.